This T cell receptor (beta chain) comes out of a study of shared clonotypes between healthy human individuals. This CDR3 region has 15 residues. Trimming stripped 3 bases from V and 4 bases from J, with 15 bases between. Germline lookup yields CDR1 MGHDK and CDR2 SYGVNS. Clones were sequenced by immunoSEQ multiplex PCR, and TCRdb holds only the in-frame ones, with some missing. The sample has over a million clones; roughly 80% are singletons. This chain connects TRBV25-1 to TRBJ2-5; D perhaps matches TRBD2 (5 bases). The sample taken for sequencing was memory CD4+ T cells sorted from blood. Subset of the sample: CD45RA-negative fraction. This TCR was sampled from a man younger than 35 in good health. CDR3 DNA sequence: TGTGCCAGCAGTGAGTCCTTGCGGGTCCCAGAGACCCAGTACTTC. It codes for CASSESLRVPETQYF.